The 10 T cell receptor beta chains presented below share a single source sample, sequenced in a study of blood T cells in healthy people across ages (dated by TCRdb to between 2014 and 2016). The library was obtained by 5' RACE. The sequencing machine was an Illumina HiSeq 2500. A second PCR of roughly 7 to 11 cycles was run with a J-beta primer mix and a sample-barcoded 5' primer. TCRdb trimmed public reads at Q25 via fastp, called clones via MiXCR and kept in-frame beta chains. Rows with a matching CDR3 protein are joined into one entry that keeps the most common DNA and genes. A total of about 1.8 million distinct CDR3 sequences appear in this sample, less than 50% of them only once. The ten top clones hold around 2.1% of the sample. Sequencing input: blood. The receptors come from a woman aged 40 to 49 in good health.

V and J are TRBV29-1 and TRBJ2-3; 10 positions match TRBD2. This CDR3 region has 15 residues. V trimming: 4 bases; J trimming: 0 bases; junction bases outside the gene matches: 4. Germline CDR1 and CDR2: SQVTM and ANQGSEA. The CDR3 region has the DNA TGCAGCGTTGGGGCTAGCGGGGGTAGCACAGATACGCAGTATTTT. Its protein product is CSVGASGGSTDTQYF.

The chain has TRBV9 and TRBJ2-3; 7 bases are shared with TRBD2. V lost 6 bases, J lost 2 bases, and 6 bases stayed unmatched. The CDR3 contains 14 residues. Germline V gene lookup returns CDR1 SGDLS and CDR2 YYNGEE. This chain's CDR3 is CASNGGGNTDTQYF. The CDR3 DNA follows: TGTGCCAGCAATGGCGGGGGAAACACAGATACGCAGTATTTT.

This clonotype was counted between two and nine times. The V gene is TRBV2, the J gene TRBJ2-7; 12 bases are shared with TRBD1. Germline V gene data show CDR1 as SNHLY and CDR2 as FYNNEI. The V and J ends lost 8 bases and 8 bases, in that order; junction bases with no gene match: 7. The CDR3 consists of 13 residues. CDR3 in DNA: TGTGCCAGCGGGGGACAGGGGGCTATCAAGCAGTACTTC. It codes for CASGGQGAIKQYF.

The chain employs TRBV7-2 and TRBJ2-5; D is possibly TRBD2 (7 bases). The V end was cut by 6 bases, the J end by 11 bases, with 28 bases between. There are 16 residues in the CDR3. CDR1 and CDR2 from the germline V gene are SGHTA and FQGNSA. Here the CDR3 reads CASRPKTQGGAYEQYF. DNA of the CDR3: TGTGCCAGCAGACCCAAAACCCAAGGGGGGGCGTATGAGCAGTACTTC.

The gene calls are TRBV9 and TRBJ2-5; TRBD1 aligns across 7 bases. The CDR3 extends over 14 amino acids. The germline gives CDR1 SGDLS, CDR2 YYNGEE. With 3 bases clipped from V and 4 bases from J, the junction kept 6 bases outside the gene matches. CDR3 bases: TGTGCCAGCAGCGGGGACAGAACCTTAGAGACCCAGTACTTC. It specifies CASSGDRTLETQYF.

The chain joins TRBV5-5 to TRBJ2-3, with D perhaps matching TRBD2 (6 bases). The V gene lost 2 bases and the J gene lost 0 bases, with 10 bases spanning the gap. There are 15 residues in the CDR3. Germline CDR1 SGHKS, CDR2 YYEKEE (reference sequence). The DNA for the CDR3 is TGTGCCAGCAGCTTACAGGACTATAGCACAGATACGCAGTATTTT. Its translation: CASSLQDYSTDTQYF. The full variable domain, completed using reference TRBV5-5 and TRBJ2-3, is DAGVTQSPTHLIKTRGQQVTLRCSPISGHKSVSWYQQVLGQGPQFIFQYYEKEERGRGNFPDRFSARQFPNYSSELNVNALLLGDSALYLCASSLQDYSTDTQYFGPGTRLTVL.

This clonotype was counted only a few times. V is TRBV6-6 and J is TRBJ2-7; 9 positions match TRBD2. The CDR3 covers 13 residues. The V segment lost 7 bases and the J segment 3 bases; nucleotides outside the gene matches: 4. Germline V gives CDR1 MNHNY, CDR2 SVGAGI (reference sequence). The CDR3 sequence: CASKRAGGYEQYF. CDR3 in DNA: TGTGCCAGCAAGCGAGCGGGGGGCTACGAGCAGTACTTC.

This clonotype was detected only a few times. This rearrangement joins TRBV7-2 to TRBJ1-1; D unresolved. The germline V and J ends were trimmed by 5 bases and 0 bases, with 13 bases remaining between them. Germline CDR1 reads SGHTA; CDR2 reads FQGNSA. CDR3 length: 15 amino acids. CDR3 in DNA: TGTGCCAGCAGCCTACAGCGAGGTGTGAACACTGAAGCTTTCTTT. Translating it yields CASSLQRGVNTEAFF.

The V call is TRBV10-2, the J call TRBJ2-7, with 9 bases that match TRBD2. The length of the CDR3 is 16 residues. The ends lost 1 base at V and 4 bases at J; junction bases unmatched: 8. Germline V gene data show CDR1 as WSHSY and CDR2 as SAAADI. Written as DNA, the CDR3 is TGCGCCAGCAGTGAGTTGGCGGGGGGGACACGATACGAGCAGTACTTC. Translating it yields CASSELAGGTRYEQYF.

The rearrangement links TRBV28 to TRBJ1-4; weak D call: TRBD1 (5 bases). V lost 7 bases, J lost 7 bases, and 22 bases lay in between. From germline, CDR1 is MDHEN and CDR2 SYDVKM. The length of the CDR3 is 16 residues. The CDR3 sequence is CASKWALTGAGEKLFF. In DNA form, the CDR3 reads TGTGCCAGCAAATGGGCCCTAACTGGGGCAGGTGAAAAACTGTTTTTT.